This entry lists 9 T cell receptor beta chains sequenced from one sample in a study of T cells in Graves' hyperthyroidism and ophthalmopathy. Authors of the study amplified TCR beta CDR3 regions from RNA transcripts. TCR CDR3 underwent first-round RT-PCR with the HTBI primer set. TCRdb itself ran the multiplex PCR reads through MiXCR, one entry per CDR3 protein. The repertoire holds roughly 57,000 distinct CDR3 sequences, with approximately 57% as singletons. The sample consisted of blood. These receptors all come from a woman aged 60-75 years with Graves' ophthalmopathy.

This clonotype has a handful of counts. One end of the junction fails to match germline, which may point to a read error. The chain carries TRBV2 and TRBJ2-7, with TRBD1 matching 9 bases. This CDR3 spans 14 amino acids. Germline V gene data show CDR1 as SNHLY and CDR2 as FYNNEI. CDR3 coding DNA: TGTGCCAGCAGCGAAGACAGGGGGGTCTACGAGCAGTACTTC. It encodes CASSEDRGVYEQYF.

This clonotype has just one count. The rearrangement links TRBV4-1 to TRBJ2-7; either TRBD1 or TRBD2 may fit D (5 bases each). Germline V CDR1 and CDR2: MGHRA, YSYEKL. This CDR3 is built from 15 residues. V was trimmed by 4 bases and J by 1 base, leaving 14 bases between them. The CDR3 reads CASSLLGVWSYEQYF. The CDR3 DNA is TGCGCCAGCAGCCTATTGGGGGTCTGGTCCTACGAGCAGTACTTC.

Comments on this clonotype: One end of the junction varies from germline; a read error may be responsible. The CDR3 region is CSASNGGRKDGYTF. The CDR3 region has the DNA TGTAGTGCTAGTAACGGGGGGCGAAAGGATGGCTACACCTTC. V usage is TRBV20-1 and J usage is TRBJ1-2, with D perhaps TRBD1 (6 bases). Germline CDR1 is DFQATT and CDR2 is SNEGSKA (reference sequence). The CDR3 is 14 amino acids.

The CDR3 sequence is CSARDTGAGLNTEAFF. The CDR3, as DNA: TGCAGTGCTAGAGATACAGGGGCCGGTTTGAACACTGAAGCTTTCTTT. This rearrangement joins TRBV20-1 to TRBJ1-1, with 7 positions matching TRBD1. The CDR3 is made up of 16 amino acids. The junction had 7 bases not matched to a gene; V was cut back by 0 bases and J by 0 bases. Germline values: CDR1 DFQATT, CDR2 SNEGSKA (reference sequence).

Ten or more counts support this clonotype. CDR3 nucleotide sequence: TGCAGTGCTGCCCTTGAACCGGGAGTTGCCTACGAGCAGTACTTC. Translated, it gives CSAALEPGVAYEQYF. The chain links TRBV20-1 to TRBJ2-7, with D possibly being TRBD2 (6 bases). The CDR3 length is 15 residues. Trimming removed 5 bases at V and 2 bases at J, with 19 bases between. Germline assignment: CDR1 DFQATT and CDR2 SNEGSKA (reference sequence).

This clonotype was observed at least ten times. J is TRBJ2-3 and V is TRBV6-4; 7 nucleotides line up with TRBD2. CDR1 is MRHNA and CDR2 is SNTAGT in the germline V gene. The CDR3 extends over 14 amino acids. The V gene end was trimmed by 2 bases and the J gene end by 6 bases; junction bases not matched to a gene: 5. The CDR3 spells CASSDRRESDTQYF. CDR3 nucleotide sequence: TGTGCCAGCAGTGACCGGCGGGAGAGTGATACGCAGTATTTT.

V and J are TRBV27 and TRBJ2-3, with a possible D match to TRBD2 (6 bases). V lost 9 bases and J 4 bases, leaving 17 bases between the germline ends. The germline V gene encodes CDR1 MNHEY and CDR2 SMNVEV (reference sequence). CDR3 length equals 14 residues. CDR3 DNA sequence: TGTGCCAGTAGTCTAGCGCGTAGCTCAGATACGCAGTATTTT. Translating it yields CASSLARSSDTQYF.

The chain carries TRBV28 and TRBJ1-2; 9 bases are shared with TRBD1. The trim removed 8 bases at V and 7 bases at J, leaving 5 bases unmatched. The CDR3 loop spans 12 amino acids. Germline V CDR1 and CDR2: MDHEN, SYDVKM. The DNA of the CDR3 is TGTGCCAGCCAGGGGGACAGGGTTGGCTACACCTTC. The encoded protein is CASQGDRVGYTF.

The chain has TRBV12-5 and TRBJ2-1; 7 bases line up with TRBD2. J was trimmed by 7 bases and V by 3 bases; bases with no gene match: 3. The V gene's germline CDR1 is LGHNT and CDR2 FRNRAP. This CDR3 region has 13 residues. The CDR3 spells CASGLAGWNEQFF. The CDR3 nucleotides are TGTGCTAGTGGTTTAGCGGGGTGGAATGAGCAGTTCTTC. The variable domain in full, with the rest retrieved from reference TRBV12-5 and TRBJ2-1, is DARVTQTPRHKVTEMGQEVTMRCQPILGHNTVFWYRQTMMQGLELLAYFRNRAPLDDSGMPKDRFSAEMPDATLATLKIQPSEPRDSAVYFCASGLAGWNEQFFGPGTRLTVL.